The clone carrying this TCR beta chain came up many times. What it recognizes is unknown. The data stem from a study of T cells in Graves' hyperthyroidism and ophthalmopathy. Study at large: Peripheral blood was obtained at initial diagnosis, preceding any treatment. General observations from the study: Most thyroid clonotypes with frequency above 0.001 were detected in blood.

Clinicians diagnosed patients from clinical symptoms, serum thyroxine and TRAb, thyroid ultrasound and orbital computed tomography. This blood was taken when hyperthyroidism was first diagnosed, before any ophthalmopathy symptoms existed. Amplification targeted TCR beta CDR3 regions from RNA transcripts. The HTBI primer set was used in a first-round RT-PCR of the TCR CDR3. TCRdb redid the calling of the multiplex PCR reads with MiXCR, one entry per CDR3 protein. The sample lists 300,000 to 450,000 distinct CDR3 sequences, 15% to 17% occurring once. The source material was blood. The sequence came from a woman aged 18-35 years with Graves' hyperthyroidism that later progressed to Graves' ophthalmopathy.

Here the CDR3 reads CASSPFWGPGPYNEQFF. CDR3 DNA sequence: TGTGCCAGCAGCCCTTTCTGGGGACCTGGCCCCTACAATGAGCAGTTCTTC. This chain joins TRBV27 and TRBJ2-1; D possibly uses TRBD1 or TRBD2 (5 bases each). The V gene lost 6 bases and the J gene lost 2 bases, with 20 bases spanning the gap. Germline V gene sequence: CDR1 MNHEY, CDR2 SMNVEV (reference sequence). The CDR3 runs to 17 residues.